The present TCR beta chain was sequenced within a study of CD8 T cells in ankylosing spondylitis. Study observations and caveats: Within ankylosing spondylitis blood, a TCR beta motif made up of several highly homologous variants appeared to be characteristic.

TCRdb redid the calling of the 5' RACE reads with MiXCR, one entry per CDR3 protein. The sample has about 160,000 distinct CDR3 sequences, around 8.9% seen once. CDR3 size: 15 residues. Germline V gives CDR1 SEHNR, CDR2 FQNEAQ (reference sequence). J was trimmed by 2 bases and V by 6 bases; bases with no gene match: 2. This clonotype was detected many times. Antigen unknown. V usage is TRBV7-9 and J usage is TRBJ2-1; 12 bases are a match to TRBD2. The source material was blood, either unsorted or a sorted T cell fraction (not recorded which). The clonotype comes from a female donor with ankylosing spondylitis or in good health (not recorded which). CDR3 coding DNA: TGTGCCAGCAGTGGACTAGCGGGAACCTACAATGAGCAGTTCTTC. It codes for CASSGLAGTYNEQFF. The variable domain in full, with the rest retrieved from reference TRBV7-9 and TRBJ2-1, is DTGVSQNPRHKITKRGQNVTFRCDPISEHNRLYWYRQTLGQGPEFLTYFQNEAQLEKSRLLSDRFSAERPKGSFSTLEIQRTEQGDSAMYLCASSGLAGTYNEQFFGPGTRLTVL.